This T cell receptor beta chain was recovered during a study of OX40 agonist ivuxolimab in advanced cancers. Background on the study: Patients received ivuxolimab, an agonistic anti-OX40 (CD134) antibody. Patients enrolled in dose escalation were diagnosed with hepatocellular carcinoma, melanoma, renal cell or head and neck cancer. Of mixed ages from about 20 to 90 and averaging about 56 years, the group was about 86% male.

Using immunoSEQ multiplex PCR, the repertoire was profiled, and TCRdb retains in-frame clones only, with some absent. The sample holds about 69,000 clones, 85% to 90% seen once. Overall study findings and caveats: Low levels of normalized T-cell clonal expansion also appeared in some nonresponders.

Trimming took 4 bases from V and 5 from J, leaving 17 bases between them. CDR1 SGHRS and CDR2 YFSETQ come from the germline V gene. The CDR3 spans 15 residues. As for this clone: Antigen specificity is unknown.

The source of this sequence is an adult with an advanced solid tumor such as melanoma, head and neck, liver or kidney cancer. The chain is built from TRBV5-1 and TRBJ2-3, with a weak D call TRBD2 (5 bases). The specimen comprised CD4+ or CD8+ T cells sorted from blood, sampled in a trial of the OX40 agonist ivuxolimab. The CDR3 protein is CASSPLTKMGDTQYF. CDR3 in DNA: TGCGCCAGCAGCCCCCTGACTAAAATGGGAGATACGCAGTATTTT. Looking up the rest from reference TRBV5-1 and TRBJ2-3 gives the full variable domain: KAGVTQTPRYLIKTRGQQVTLSCSPISGHRSVSWYQQTPGQGLQFLFEYFSETQRNKGNFPGRFSGRQFSNSRSEMNVSTLELGDSALYLCASSPLTKMGDTQYFGPGTRLTVL.